This T cell receptor (beta chain) comes out of a study of cytomegalovirus exposure and HLA in healthy donors. Study summary: The Caucasian-associated ancestry cluster held over 65% of 300 to 450 genotyped donors.

Primers for the PCR totalled 60 Vbeta and 13 Jbeta. Generated by immunoSEQ multiplex PCR, the TCRdb table keeps only in-frame clones and is missing some. The table records about 130,000 clones, 74% of them present only once. Trimming left V 2 bases short and J 12 bases short, with 15 bases between. Germline loops: CDR1 MRHNA, CDR2 SNTAGT. The CDR3 covers 13 residues. The sequencing input was PBMCs. The TCR originated in a woman aged 45-59 years in good health and CMV-seropositive. V and J are TRBV6-4 and TRBJ2-3; D possibly corresponds to TRBD1 (5 bases). CDR3 in DNA: TGTGCCAGCAGTGACGGTGGGGCCGCTCGTCAGTATTTT. Protein product: CASSDGGAARQYF.